The 30 T cell receptor beta chains below come from one sample, sequenced in a study of blood T cell repertoires in COVID-19 (dated by TCRdb to about 2020). The library was obtained by the immunoSEQ multiplex PCR assay. As stored in TCRdb, this immuneACCESS dataset retains in-frame rearrangements with V and J assigned. A fraction of the clones does not appear; measured against another copy, unresolved V genes explain less than half of the discrepancy, and the remainder lacks a known reason. The sample profile shows 250,000 to 350,000 clones; 89% of them were found once. Under 15% of the sample is in the top ten clones. Material: peripheral blood. The receptors were sampled from an older woman with acute or convalescent COVID-19.

The chain links TRBV29-1 to TRBJ1-1; 7 positions agree with TRBD1. Germline V CDR1 and CDR2: SQVTM, ANQGSEA. V was clipped by 4 bases and J by 4 bases; unmatched bases: 3. The CDR3 spans 12 residues. The CDR3 protein is CSVGQGPTEAFF. The CDR3 DNA reads as TGCAGCGTTGGACAGGGCCCCACTGAAGCTTTCTTT.

The chain carries TRBV19 and TRBJ1-2; 10 nucleotides line up with TRBD1. The CDR3 runs to 14 residues. Germline CDR1 reads LNHDA; CDR2 reads SQIVND (reference sequence). The J segment lost 4 bases and the V segment lost 7 bases, leaving 6 bases of the junction unmatched. In nucleotides, the CDR3 is TGTGCCAGTACCCTGACAGGGGGCGTCTATGGCTACACCTTC. Its protein is CASTLTGGVYGYTF.

The V and J genes are TRBV18 and TRBJ2-7; 9 nucleotides agree with TRBD1. CDR3 size: 16 residues. Germline lookup yields CDR1 KGHSH and CDR2 LQKENI. The J segment lost 4 bases and the V segment lost 5 bases, leaving 12 bases of the junction unmatched. The chain's CDR3 is CASSSPRGQGSYEQYF. CDR3 nucleotide sequence: TGTGCCAGCTCATCCCCCCGGGGACAGGGTTCTTACGAGCAGTACTTC.

This clone was found many times. CDR3 nucleotide sequence: TGTGCCAGTAGATTCACAGGGGTAACTGGAAACACCATATATTTT. Protein: CASRFTGVTGNTIYF. The chain is built from TRBV19 and TRBJ1-3, with 7 bases aligning to TRBD1. The V and J ends lost 6 bases and 2 bases, in that order; junction bases with no gene match: 7. Germline V gene lookup returns CDR1 LNHDA and CDR2 SQIVND (reference sequence). This CDR3 region has 15 residues.

V gene TRBV6-6 combines with J gene TRBJ2-1, with 9 bases that match TRBD1. Germline V gene data show CDR1 as MNHNY and CDR2 as SVGAGI (reference sequence). The CDR3 spans 17 residues. With V trimmed by 5 bases and J by 10 bases, 18 bases remained unmatched. This chain's CDR3 is CASSLRTGTGTAEEQFF. The CDR3 nucleotides are TGTGCCAGCAGTCTTAGAACCGGGACAGGGACAGCCGAGGAGCAGTTCTTC.

This chain connects TRBV6-6 to TRBJ2-7; D possibly corresponds to TRBD1 (6 bases). Between the trimmed V and J ends, which lost 6 bases and 2 bases, there was a span of 8 bases. Germline V CDR1 and CDR2: MNHNY, SVGAGI (reference sequence). CDR3 length: 12 residues. The chain's CDR3 is CASRQGPYEQYF. In DNA form, the CDR3 reads TGTGCCAGCAGACAGGGCCCCTACGAGCAGTACTTC.

This sequence joins TRBV6-5 and TRBJ1-2; no firm D call. The V end lost 6 bases, the J end lost 5 bases, and 19 bases lay between the germline ends. The CDR3 contains 15 residues. Germline V gives CDR1 MNHEY, CDR2 SVGAGI. CDR3 coding DNA: TGTGCCAGCAGGCCGCTCGCGCCGATCCGATATGGCTACACCTTC. It encodes CASRPLAPIRYGYTF.

V is TRBV27 and J is TRBJ2-3; D gene uncertain. Germline CDR1 is MNHEY and CDR2 is SMNVEV (reference sequence). V was pared by 3 bases and J by 6 bases, with 10 bases between. The length of the CDR3 is 13 residues. CDR3 nucleotide sequence: TGTGCCAGCAGTTTTACAGCATTGGATACGCAGTATTTT. Its translation is CASSFTALDTQYF.

V is TRBV29-1 and J is TRBJ1-1, with TRBD1 matching 10 bases. The ends lost 2 bases at V and 2 bases at J; junction bases unmatched: 5. CDR1 and CDR2 (germline): SQVTM, ANQGSEA. The CDR3 is 15 residues long. As DNA, the CDR3 is TGCAGCGTTGAAATGGGGACAGGGGTAAACACTGAAGCTTTCTTT. Translation gives CSVEMGTGVNTEAFF.

This chain connects TRBV7-8 to TRBJ2-7; possible D gene TRBD2, 6 bases. CDR1 and CDR2 (germline): SGHVS, FQNEAQ. V lost 1 base and J 7 bases, leaving 11 bases between the germline ends. The CDR3 runs 13 residues. The CDR3 DNA follows: TGTGCCAGCAGCTTAGGGGCCGGGGGTGAGCAGTACTTC. Translation: CASSLGAGGEQYF.

The chain carries TRBV5-1 and TRBJ2-7; tentative D call: TRBD1 (5 bases). Germline CDR1 reads SGHRS; CDR2 reads YFSETQ. V lost 0 bases, J lost 2 bases, and 18 bases lay in between. The CDR3 runs to 17 residues. The CDR3 region has the DNA TGCGCCAGCAGCTTGGCCCGATTTGGGCAGGGTACCTACGAGCAGTACTTC. Translation: CASSLARFGQGTYEQYF.

The chain couples TRBV29-1 to TRBJ2-1; tentatively, D is TRBD2 (6 bases). V lost 6 bases to trimming and J lost 3 bases, with 15 bases between them. There are 14 residues in the CDR3. Germline V gives CDR1 SQVTM, CDR2 ANQGSEA. CDR3 in DNA: TGCAGCGTCAAGACGGGAGTTCTCTACAATGAGCAGTTCTTC. Its protein product is CSVKTGVLYNEQFF.

The chain uses TRBV6-2 or TRBV6-3 and TRBJ2-2; 13 bases fit TRBD2. Germline V gene sequence: CDR1 MNHEY, CDR2 SVGEGT. The CDR3 length is 18 residues. V lost 4 bases and J lost 1; bases outside the gene matches: 6. CDR3 sequence: CASSFTGTSGVNTGELFF. DNA for the CDR3: TGTGCCAGCAGTTTCACCGGGACTAGCGGGGTGAACACCGGGGAGCTGTTTTTT.

CDR3 coding DNA: TGTGCCAGCAGCTTAGAGGCTTCTAGCACAGATACGCAGTATTTT. Amino acid sequence: CASSLEASSTDTQYF. The chain joins TRBV7-3 to TRBJ2-3; the D is unclear. V was clipped by 2 bases and J by 0 bases, with 9 bases between them. The V gene's germline CDR1 is SGHTA and CDR2 FQGTGA. The CDR3 contains 15 residues.

The chain couples TRBV6-1 to TRBJ2-4; no firm D call. CDR3 length equals 15 residues. Germline V gene lookup returns CDR1 MNHNS and CDR2 SASEGT. Trimming cost V 3 bases and J 3 bases, with 12 bases left between them. In nucleotides, the CDR3 is TGTGCCAGCAGTGAGAACGGAGTACGCAAAAACATTCAGTACTTC. Its protein product is CASSENGVRKNIQYF.

The chain is built from TRBV5-1 and TRBJ1-6; tentatively, D is TRBD1 (5 bases). Germline loops: CDR1 SGHRS, CDR2 YFSETQ. The V gene lost 1 base and the J gene lost 10 bases, with 18 bases spanning the gap. This CDR3 has 16 residues. In DNA form, the CDR3 reads TGCGCCAGCAGCTTGAGCCAGGGCAGGGAAAACTCACCCCTCCACTTT. This translates into CASSLSQGRENSPLHF.

The J gene is TRBJ1-6, the V gene TRBV15; a possible D gene is TRBD1 (6 bases). CDR3 length: 16 residues. Trimming left V 1 base short and J 8 bases short, with 15 bases between. Per germline, CDR1 LNHNV and CDR2 YYDKDF (reference sequence). The CDR3 bases are TGTGCCACCAGCAGAGGGGGGCCAGGGCAGCATTCACCCCTCCACTTT. It encodes CATSRGGPGQHSPLHF.

The chain uses TRBV4-1 and TRBJ2-3, with 12 bases that match TRBD2. Looked up from germline, CDR1 is MGHRA and CDR2 is YSYEKL. Germline trimming cut 5 bases from V and 0 bases from J; bases unmatched to any gene: 6. The CDR3 is made up of 17 amino acids. As DNA, the CDR3 is TGCGCCAGCAGCGGGACTAGCGGGCTGGCTAGCACAGATACGCAGTATTTT. It is translated as CASSGTSGLASTDTQYF.

The V call is TRBV7-8, the J call TRBJ2-1; D is unclear. This CDR3 region has 11 residues. Per the germline V gene, CDR1 is SGHVS and CDR2 is FQNEAQ. Between the trimmed V and J ends, which lost 5 bases and 4 bases, there was a span of 3 bases. This CDR3 is CASSPYNEQFF. CDR3 nucleotides: TGTGCCAGCAGCCCTTACAATGAGCAGTTCTTC.

This chain links TRBV5-1 with TRBJ1-3; D ambiguous. The germline gives CDR1 SGHRS, CDR2 YFSETQ. V shed 0 bases and J shed 0 bases, with 7 bases lying between them. This CDR3 is built from 15 residues. The CDR3 sequence is CASSLGPNSGNTIYF. Written as DNA, the CDR3 is TGCGCCAGCAGCTTGGGTCCCAACTCTGGAAACACCATATATTTT.

This chain uses TRBV2 with TRBJ2-2; possible D gene TRBD1, 6 bases. Looked up from germline, CDR1 is SNHLY and CDR2 is FYNNEI. This CDR3 contains 14 residues. V shed 6 bases and J shed 2 bases, with 10 bases lying between them. CDR3 nucleotide sequence: TGTGCCAGCAGCCGGACAGTAAACACCGGGGAGCTGTTTTTT. The encoded protein is CASSRTVNTGELFF.

The chain links TRBV9 to TRBJ2-1; 7 bases are a match to TRBD2. Germline assignment: CDR1 SGDLS and CDR2 YYNGEE. This CDR3 contains 16 residues. With 4 bases clipped from V and 1 base from J, the junction kept 8 bases outside the gene matches. The CDR3 protein is CASSSQAGRSYNEQFF. As DNA, the CDR3 is TGTGCCAGCAGCTCCCAAGCGGGGCGATCCTACAATGAGCAGTTCTTC.

This clone was observed a handful of times. Within the sample, other DNA sequences also encode this same CDR3. The V gene is TRBV6-5, the J gene TRBJ1-2, with 7 bases fitting TRBD1. There are 13 residues in the CDR3. V gave up 6 bases and J gave up 4 bases; unmatched junction bases: 5. Germline V gene sequence: CDR1 MNHEY, CDR2 SVGAGI. CDR3 region: CASRPGTAYGYTF. CDR3 bases: TGTGCCAGCAGGCCCGGGACAGCCTATGGCTACACCTTC.

V usage is TRBV11-2 and J usage is TRBJ2-1; 7 bases are shared with TRBD2. This CDR3 is built from 15 residues. Per the germline V gene, CDR1 is SGHAT and CDR2 is FQNNGV. V dropped 1 base and J dropped 5; count of bases not matched to a gene: 5. CDR3 sequence (DNA): TGTGCCAGCAGCTTAGGTGGGACTACAGACAATGAGCAGTTCTTC. It translates to CASSLGGTTDNEQFF.

V is TRBV27 and J is TRBJ1-2; 9 bases are a match to TRBD1. V lost 1 base, J lost 7 bases, and 7 bases stayed unmatched. Germline CDR1 is MNHEY and CDR2 is SMNVEV (reference sequence). The CDR3 length is 15 residues. In DNA, the CDR3 is TGTGCCAGCAGTTTATACGGGACAGGGTTTGGTGGCTACACCTTC. It translates to CASSLYGTGFGGYTF.

As to this clone: This sample also contains other DNA sequences that code for the same CDR3. The chain couples TRBV28 to TRBJ1-5; D perhaps matches TRBD1 (5 bases). The CDR3 is 14 residues long. Germline CDR1 reads MDHEN; CDR2 reads SYDVKM. Trimming stripped 5 bases from V and 2 bases from J, with 10 bases between. CDR3 sequence (DNA): TGTGCCAGCAGTGCGCCACAGGGCAATCAGCCCCAGCATTTT. This sequence encodes CASSAPQGNQPQHF.

This clone has only one observation. The V gene is TRBV30, the J gene TRBJ2-2; 12 positions agree with TRBD2. Germline lookup yields CDR1 GTSNPN and CDR2 SVGIG (reference sequence). Trimming cost V 4 bases and J 5 bases; bases outside gene matches: 5. This CDR3 has 15 amino acids. The CDR3: CAWTSGRAGTGELFF. The CDR3 region has the DNA TGTGCCTGGACTAGCGGGAGGGCCGGGACCGGGGAGCTGTTTTTT.

The chain links TRBV30 to TRBJ2-7, with unresolved D. With 4 bases removed from V and 7 bases from J, the gap between germline ends came to 17 bases. Germline V CDR1 and CDR2: GTSNPN, SVGIG (reference sequence). The CDR3 runs to 13 residues. The CDR3 bases are TGTGCCTGGAACCCACATCGTACCGGGGAGCAGTACTTC. Protein sequence: CAWNPHRTGEQYF.

This clone has a handful of counts. The chain employs TRBV19 and TRBJ1-4; 8 bases agree with TRBD1. The CDR3 extends over 15 amino acids. Trimming at V came to 11 bases and at J to 7 bases, leaving 15 bases not matched to a gene. Germline-derived CDR1 and CDR2 are LNHDA and SQIVND (reference sequence). The CDR3 region is CASTLYLGQAEKLFF. The CDR3 bases are TGTGCCTCTACCCTATATTTGGGACAGGCTGAAAAACTGTTTTTT.

V is TRBV24-1 and J is TRBJ2-6; TRBD1 matches 7 bases. CDR3 length equals 18 residues. After removal of 3 bases from V and 2 bases from J, the junction contained 9 bases not matched to a gene. Germline V gene data show CDR1 as KGHDR and CDR2 as SFDVKD. This chain's CDR3 is CATSDPKGGGTGANVLTF. Written as DNA, the CDR3 is TGTGCCACCAGTGATCCGAAAGGGGGCGGTACTGGGGCCAACGTCCTGACTTTC.